The 25 T cell receptor beta chains in this list originate from one sample, sequenced in a study of T cell responses to AZD1222 COVID-19 vaccine. The data were produced by immunoSEQ multiplex PCR, yet TCRdb's version contains in-frame clones alone and is incomplete. The table includes under 200,000 clones, 92% detected once. Sample: peripheral blood, taken 28 days after the second AZD1222 dose. These receptors were obtained from an adult who received the AZD1222 COVID-19 vaccine.

This chain links TRBV5-8 with TRBJ1-2; D is unclear. V was trimmed by 0 bases and J by 4 bases, leaving 16 bases between them. This CDR3 is built from 16 residues. CDR1 and CDR2 (germline): SGHTS, YDEGEE. This chain's CDR3 is CASSLEVKTGGYGYTF. As DNA, the CDR3 is TGTGCCAGCAGCTTGGAGGTTAAGACTGGAGGCTATGGCTACACCTTC.

The chain employs TRBV7-3 and TRBJ2-1, with 8 bases matching TRBD2. V was clipped by 5 bases and J by 4 bases; unmatched bases: 10. Germline CDR1 and CDR2: SGHTA and FQGTGA. This CDR3 is built from 16 residues. The CDR3 sequence: CASSPQGRGAYNEQFF. The CDR3 region has the DNA TGTGCCAGCAGCCCCCAGGGGCGGGGGGCTTACAATGAGCAGTTCTTC. The variable domain in full, completed from reference TRBV7-3 and TRBJ2-1, reads GAGVSQTPSNKVTEKGKYVELRCDPISGHTALYWYRQSLGQGPEFLIYFQGTGAADDSGLPNDRFFAVRPEGSVSTLKIQRTERGDSAVYLCASSPQGRGAYNEQFFGPGTRLTVL.

The sample holds a few counts of this clone. The J gene is TRBJ1-4, the V gene TRBV9, with D uncertain. The CDR3 is 16 amino acids. V lost 0 bases, J lost 0 bases, and 9 bases lay in between. Germline CDR1 is SGDLS and CDR2 is YYNGEE. CDR3 coding DNA: TGTGCCAGCAGCGTAGGCGGGGTTTCAACTAATGAAAAACTGTTTTTT. This translates into CASSVGGVSTNEKLFF.

The J gene is TRBJ2-5, the V gene TRBV4-1; D remains unclear. V lost 4 bases and J lost 2, with 11 bases in between. Germline values: CDR1 MGHRA, CDR2 YSYEKL. The CDR3 is made up of 14 amino acids. The CDR3 loop is CASSPSTLQETQYF. Here the CDR3 DNA reads TGCGCCAGCAGCCCGTCGACACTTCAAGAGACCCAGTACTTC.

This rearrangement joins TRBV3-1 (or the pseudogene TRBV3-2) to TRBJ1-5; 7 bases fit TRBD1. Trimming cost V 4 bases and J 0 bases; bases outside gene matches: 3. CDR1 and CDR2 (germline): LGHDT, YNNKEL (reference sequence). This CDR3 is 15 amino acids long. CDR3 nucleotide sequence: TGTGCCAGCAGCCTCAGGGGGGTTAGCAATCAGCCCCAGCATTTT. Amino acids: CASSLRGVSNQPQHF.

The chain uses TRBV7-8 and TRBJ2-1; 9 positions agree with TRBD2. Per the germline V gene, CDR1 is SGHVS and CDR2 is FQNEAQ. The junction had 12 bases not matched to a gene; V was cut back by 0 bases and J by 12 bases. CDR3 size: 16 residues. Here the CDR3 DNA reads TGTGCCAGCAGCTTAGCGGGGGGACTAGCCGGGGGGCGGCAGTTCTTC. It specifies CASSLAGGLAGGRQFF. The full variable domain, with the rest looked up from reference TRBV7-8 and TRBJ2-1, is GAGVSQSPRYKVAKRGQDVALRCDPISGHVSLFWYQQALGQGPEFLTYFQNEAQLDKSGLPSDRFFAERPEGSVSTLKIQRTQQEDSAVYLCASSLAGGLAGGRQFFGPGTRLTVL.

The chain has TRBV14 and TRBJ2-1; possibly TRBD1 for D (6 bases). V was cut by 6 bases and J by 5 bases, with 17 bases left in between. Germline CDR1 SGHDN, CDR2 FVKESK. The CDR3 spans 15 residues. CDR3 sequence reads: CASSRARGSNNEQFF. CDR3 sequence (DNA): TGTGCCAGCAGTCGGGCGAGGGGGTCGAACAATGAGCAGTTCTTC.

The genes are TRBV5-6 and TRBJ1-1; D unclear. V lost 1 base to trimming and J lost 0 bases, with 13 bases between them. The germline V gene encodes CDR1 SGHDT and CDR2 YYEEEE. The CDR3 is 16 amino acids. In DNA form, the CDR3 reads TGTGCCAGCAGCTTGTTAGGGTCGCGGATGAACACTGAAGCTTTCTTT. Amino acids: CASSLLGSRMNTEAFF.

V usage is TRBV3-1 (or the pseudogene TRBV3-2) and J usage is TRBJ2-4, with a weak D call TRBD2 (5 bases). Deletions cut 3 bases from V and 0 bases from J, with 27 bases between. CDR1 is LGHDT, CDR2 YNNKEL, per germline (reference sequence). This CDR3 has 21 amino acids. The CDR3 bases are TGTGCCAGCAGCCACATCCCGTCATCCGGGATTTCTCTCCTAGCCAAAAACATTCAGTACTTC. It codes for CASSHIPSSGISLLAKNIQYF.

The J gene is TRBJ1-5, the V gene TRBV6-2 or TRBV6-3; no clear D. Germline-derived CDR1 and CDR2 are MNHEY and SVGEGT. V lost 2 bases and J lost 0, with 8 bases in between. The CDR3 extends over 15 amino acids. CDR3 in DNA: TGTGCCAGCAGTTACAGTCAGAATAGCAATCAGCCCCAGCATTTT. Translated, it gives CASSYSQNSNQPQHF.

The CDR3 loop is CASSSDRGNQPQHF. The CDR3 DNA is TGTGCCAGCAGCTCGGACAGGGGGAATCAGCCCCAGCATTTT. V is TRBV7-8 and J is TRBJ1-5, with 10 bases matching TRBD1. This CDR3 comprises 14 residues. In germline, CDR1 is SGHVS, CDR2 FQNEAQ. The junction had 1 base not matched to a gene; V was cut back by 4 bases and J by 4 bases.

V is TRBV5-1 and J is TRBJ2-7, with 7 bases aligning to TRBD1. This CDR3 region has 13 residues. V lost 3 bases to trimming and J lost 3 bases; unmatched junction nucleotides: 3. Germline CDR1 and CDR2: SGHRS and YFSETQ. The CDR3 coding sequence is TGCGCCAGCAGCTCGGGGACAGACTACGAGCAGTACTTC. It translates to CASSSGTDYEQYF.

This clone was recorded only once. V gene TRBV7-6 combines with J gene TRBJ1-2; the D gene is possibly TRBD1 (5 bases). Germline V gene sequence: CDR1 SGHVS, CDR2 FNYEAQ. This CDR3 has 15 amino acids. Between the trimmed V and J ends, which lost 1 base and 4 bases, there was a span of 13 bases. This CDR3 reads CASSLGDGHGYGYTF. CDR3 DNA: TGTGCCAGCAGCTTAGGCGACGGACACGGCTATGGCTACACCTTC.

The chain couples TRBV28 to TRBJ1-5; perhaps TRBD1 as D (6 bases). The CDR3 has 14 amino acids. Deletions cut 8 bases from V and 0 bases from J, with 11 bases between. Germline values: CDR1 MDHEN, CDR2 SYDVKM. Here the CDR3 DNA reads TGTGCCAGCGTGTCAGGGGATAGCAATCAGCCCCAGCATTTT. Its translation: CASVSGDSNQPQHF.

V usage is TRBV27 and J usage is TRBJ2-1; 11 bases map to TRBD2. CDR1 and CDR2 from the germline V gene are MNHEY and SMNVEV (reference sequence). Trimming cost V 10 bases and J 9 bases; bases outside gene matches: 11. The CDR3 runs 14 residues. CDR3 nucleotides: TGTGCCATCTCGACTAGCGGGAAGTGGGGTGAGCAGTTCTTC. Its protein is CAISTSGKWGEQFF.

The CDR3 here is CAILDSFGNTIYF. DNA for the CDR3: TGTGCCATCCTGGACAGTTTTGGAAACACCATATATTTT. This chain connects TRBV10-3 to TRBJ1-3; possible D gene TRBD1, 6 bases. CDR1 is ENHRY, CDR2 SYGVKD, per germline. V was cut by 8 bases and J by 3 bases, with 11 bases left in between. This CDR3 is built from 13 residues.

This clone was detected once. The chain carries TRBV11-2 and TRBJ1-4, with 7 bases lining up with TRBD1. The CDR3 is 13 residues long. Germline-derived CDR1 and CDR2 are SGHAT and FQNNGV. The V and J ends lost 8 bases and 7 bases, in that order; junction bases with no gene match: 7. The chain's CDR3 is CASLQGMGEKLFF. In DNA, the CDR3 is TGTGCCAGCCTACAGGGGATGGGTGAAAAACTGTTTTTT.

The chain uses TRBV11-2 and TRBJ1-4, with unresolved D. Germline V gene lookup returns CDR1 SGHAT and CDR2 FQNNGV. V lost 5 bases and J lost 11, with 18 bases in between. The CDR3 covers 14 residues. In DNA form, the CDR3 reads TGTGCCAGCAGCGCGGCAGGTGCTGGGAGGAAACTGTTTTTT. Encoded protein: CASSAAGAGRKLFF.

The chain combines TRBV18 with TRBJ2-5; no firm D call. V lost 5 bases and J lost 1, with 5 bases in between. The CDR3 contains 12 residues. The germline gives CDR1 KGHSH, CDR2 LQKENI. The CDR3 coding sequence is TGTGCCAGCTCAGCCACCCAAGAGACCCAGTACTTC. It is translated as CASSATQETQYF.

The rearrangement joins TRBV4-3 to TRBJ1-1, with D perhaps TRBD1 (5 bases). This CDR3 has 15 residues. The ends were cut back, 0 bases at V and 1 base at J, with 9 bases in the middle. Germline V lookup: CDR1 LGHNA, CDR2 YSLEER. The DNA of the CDR3 is TGCGCCAGCAGCCAAGATCTGAGGGGGAACACTGAAGCTTTCTTT. It specifies CASSQDLRGNTEAFF.

The genes are TRBV7-2 and TRBJ1-1, with 8 bases that match TRBD1. Losses at the gene ends were 4 bases for V and 6 bases for J; bases not matched to a gene: 4. This CDR3 region has 13 residues. Germline CDR1 and CDR2: SGHTA and FQGNSA. The CDR3 region has the DNA TGTGCCAGCAGCTACAGGGGGGTGGCTGAAGCTTTCTTT. Translation: CASSYRGVAEAFF.

This chain joins TRBV11-2 and TRBJ1-2, with no clear D. Germline V gene data show CDR1 as SGHAT and CDR2 as FQNNGV. CDR3 size: 12 residues. Trimming shortened V by 5 bases and J by 2 bases, and 6 bases separated the two germline ends. Here the CDR3 reads CASSQRNYGYTF. The CDR3 nucleotides read TGTGCCAGCAGCCAGCGGAACTATGGCTACACCTTC.

V and J are TRBV5-8 and TRBJ1-2, with TRBD1 identical over 9 bases. The CDR3 sequence is 15 residues long. Unmatched junction bases numbered 16, after V lost 4 bases and J lost 12 bases. Germline V gene lookup returns CDR1 SGHTS and CDR2 YDEGEE. The CDR3 DNA follows: TGTGCCAGCAGCACTCGGACAGGGGCCGTATCAGGGGACACCTTC. It encodes CASSTRTGAVSGDTF.

The V and J genes are TRBV6-4 and TRBJ2-3; 11 nucleotides line up with TRBD2. Germline loops: CDR1 MRHNA, CDR2 SNTAGT. J gave up 1 base and V 6 bases, and 3 bases lay outside the gene matches. CDR3 length: 15 residues. CDR3 loop: CASRGLAGRTDTQYF. CDR3 sequence (DNA): TGTGCCAGCAGAGGACTAGCGGGTCGCACAGATACGCAGTATTTT.

The gene calls are TRBV4-2 and TRBJ2-1; D ambiguous. V gave up 1 base and J gave up 8 bases, with 6 bases separating them. Germline V lookup: CDR1 LGHNA, CDR2 YNFKEQ. The CDR3 consists of 12 residues. The CDR3 DNA follows: TGTGCCAGCAGCCAAGTTGGGGATGAGCAGTTCTTC. Encoded protein: CASSQVGDEQFF.